The source of this T cell receptor beta chain is a study of T cells in Graves' hyperthyroidism and ophthalmopathy. Study background: The authors collected peripheral blood at initial diagnosis, before any treatment.

About this clonotype itself: Its antigen remains unidentified.

Findings and caveats of the study: Researchers report that a 13 V-J model separated ophthalmopathy from stable hyperthyroidism.

Looked up from germline, CDR1 is SGDLS and CDR2 is YYNGEE. The CDR3 runs 17 residues. Trimming took 3 bases from V and 2 from J, leaving 17 bases between them. The CDR3 regions of TCR beta were amplified from RNA transcripts. A first-round RT-PCR of the TCR CDR3 used the HTBI primer set. TCRdb independently ran MiXCR on the multiplex PCR reads; one entry per CDR3 protein. The top ten hold around 12% of the sample, which has over 45,000 distinct CDR3 sequences, roughly 49% seen once. J is TRBJ2-2 and V is TRBV9; D not certain. Material for sequencing was blood. This receptor was identified in a woman in her thirties with Graves' ophthalmopathy. CDR3 sequence: CASSAGWISGNTGELFF. CDR3 nucleotide sequence: TGTGCCAGCAGCGCCGGCTGGATCTCTGGAAACACCGGGGAGCTGTTTTTT. The entire variable domain, with the rest obtained from reference TRBV9 and TRBJ2-2, is as follows: DSGVTQTPKHLITATGQRVTLRCSPRSGDLSVYWYQQSLDQGLQFLIQYYNGEERAKGNILERFSAQQFPDLHSELNLSSLELGDSALYFCASSAGWISGNTGELFFGEGSRLTVL.